Listed here are 16 T cell receptor beta chains from one sample, sequenced in a study of cytomegalovirus exposure and HLA in healthy donors. Primers: 60 Vbeta forward and 13 Jbeta reverse. Here immunoSEQ multiplex PCR was the method, and the copy in TCRdb shows in-frame clones only, minus some. This repertoire shows over 150,000 clones, 65% to 85% found once; its top ten account for 5.6%. What was sequenced was PBMCs. The receptors originated from a woman in her 40s in good health and CMV-seropositive.

The chain links TRBV9 to TRBJ2-2, with TRBD2 identical over 13 bases. The CDR3 runs 15 residues. V trimming: 7 bases; J trimming: 5 bases; junction bases outside the gene matches: 5. Germline CDR1 reads SGDLS; CDR2 reads YYNGEE. In DNA, the CDR3 is TGTGCCAGCGGACTAGCGGGAGCAGGGACCGGGGAGCTGTTTTTT. Its protein product is CASGLAGAGTGELFF.

With respect to this clone: The germline gene is not matched at one end of the junction; a read error may be the cause. The chain recombines TRBV29-1 with TRBJ1-4, with a tentative D call TRBD1 (6 bases). The CDR3 totals 13 residues. Germline V CDR1 and CDR2: SQVTM, ANQGSEA. CDR3 coding DNA: TGCAGCGTTGAAGATCCCCCAGGGGAAAAACTGCTTTTT. Encoded protein: CSVEDPPGEKLLF.

The chain joins TRBV6-1 to TRBJ1-1; 7 bases are shared with TRBD1. CDR1 MNHNS and CDR2 SASEGT come from the germline V gene. V lost 6 bases, J lost 3 bases, and 10 bases stayed unmatched. There are 15 residues in the CDR3. Here the CDR3 reads CASRAIQGSYTEAFF. The CDR3 DNA reads as TGTGCCAGCAGGGCTATACAGGGGAGCTACACTGAAGCTTTCTTT.

This clone was detected a few times. The rearrangement joins TRBV7-8 to TRBJ1-4; a weak D match, TRBD1 (6 bases). With 5 bases removed from V and 4 bases from J, the gap between germline ends came to 14 bases. Germline V gene sequence: CDR1 SGHVS, CDR2 FQNEAQ. The CDR3 has 15 residues. CDR3 sequence (DNA): TGTGCCAGCAGCCTCATGGCAGGGGTTAATGAAAAACTGTTTTTT. It codes for CASSLMAGVNEKLFF.

The gene calls are TRBV21-1 and TRBJ2-7; the table's D call, TRBD1, has no DNA check behind it. TRBV21-1 represents a pseudogene. The CDR3 covers 14 residues. The CDR3 is CASRLDRGSYEQYF. The CDR3 DNA sequence: TGTGCCAGCCGACTTGACAGAGGCTCCTACGAGCAGTACTTC.

This clone appeared a single time. V is TRBV5-1 and J is TRBJ2-7, with 8 bases lining up with TRBD2. Germline trimming cut 0 bases from V and 3 bases from J; bases unmatched to any gene: 5. The CDR3 is made up of 15 amino acids. The germline CDR1 and CDR2 sequences are SGHRS and YFSETQ. CDR3 sequence: CASSLVLAGNYEQYF. Here the CDR3 DNA reads TGCGCCAGCAGCTTGGTCCTAGCGGGTAACTACGAGCAGTACTTC.

V usage is TRBV12-5 and J usage is TRBJ2-5; TRBD2 might be the D (6 bases). Per germline, CDR1 LGHNT and CDR2 FRNRAP. The CDR3 is made up of 16 amino acids. Trimming took off 1 base at V and 4 bases at J, with 16 bases between the two ends. This chain's CDR3 is CASGLGFSGGVETQYF. CDR3 in DNA: TGTGCTAGTGGTTTGGGGTTCAGCGGAGGGGTAGAGACCCAGTACTTC.

This clone was detected only once. The gene calls are TRBV4-1 and TRBJ2-7; D is perhaps TRBD2 (7 bases). V lost 0 bases and J lost 6, with 15 bases in between. Germline CDR1 and CDR2: MGHRA and YSYEKL. The CDR3 is 15 amino acids. The DNA of the CDR3 is TGCGCCAGCAGCCAAGATCCCGGGGGGCTCGGCGAGCAGTACTTC. Its translation: CASSQDPGGLGEQYF.

The CDR3 reads CASSGTGTANYEQYF. The CDR3 coding sequence is TGTGCCAGCAGCGGGACCGGGACAGCCAACTACGAGCAGTACTTC. The rearrangement uses TRBV7-9 and TRBJ2-7; 7 bases agree with TRBD1. V was pared by 5 bases and J by 3 bases, with 10 bases of the junction left unmatched. Germline V lookup: CDR1 SEHNR, CDR2 FQNEAQ (reference sequence). The CDR3 runs to 15 residues.

This clone was observed a few times. The chain joins TRBV2 to TRBJ1-5, with unresolved D. Germline V gene lookup returns CDR1 SNHLY and CDR2 FYNNEI. V gave up 7 bases and J gave up 3 bases, with 10 bases separating them. The CDR3 contains 13 residues. CDR3 protein: CASMAEVNQPQHF. CDR3 coding DNA: TGTGCCAGCATGGCTGAGGTCAATCAGCCCCAGCATTTT.

The chain joins TRBV4-1 to TRBJ2-7, with 9 bases identical to TRBD1. Germline CDR1 and CDR2: MGHRA and YSYEKL. This CDR3 is built from 16 residues. V was pared by 6 bases and J by 0 bases, with 9 bases of the junction left unmatched. This CDR3 reads CASSLWTGAPSYEQYF. In DNA form, the CDR3 reads TGCGCCAGCAGTCTTTGGACAGGGGCTCCCTCCTACGAGCAGTACTTC.

As for this clone: Because the CDR3's place on the DNA is in doubt, the DNA is left out and the CDR3 is given as listed by TCRdb. The chain has TRBV2 and TRBJ1-2; the table gives TRBD1 as D, unverified against the DNA. Germline V lookup: CDR1 SNHLY, CDR2 FYNNEI. The length of the CDR3 is 12 amino acids, counting both ends. CDR3 residues: CASSELVGQGSF.

The genes are TRBV28 and TRBJ1-2, with TRBD1 matching over 8 bases. The CDR3 spans 15 residues. Looked up from germline, CDR1 is MDHEN and CDR2 is SYDVKM. Unmatched junction bases numbered 7, after V lost 5 bases and J lost 2 bases. The CDR3 DNA is TGTGCCAGCAGTCCAGGGGACAGGAGGAACTATGGCTACACCTTC. Amino acid sequence: CASSPGDRRNYGYTF.

This chain joins TRBV9 and TRBJ2-2, with 14 bases aligning to TRBD2. CDR3 length: 18 residues. Per the germline V gene, CDR1 is SGDLS and CDR2 is YYNGEE. Trimming took 4 bases from V and 6 from J; bases not matched to a gene: 11. This chain's CDR3 is CASSYRPGLAGVPGELFF. CDR3 bases: TGTGCCAGCAGCTATAGGCCGGGACTAGCGGGAGTACCCGGGGAGCTGTTTTTT.

CDR3 sequence: CASSYYTSTDTQYF. In nucleotides, the CDR3 is TGTGCCAGCAGTTATTATACTAGCACAGATACGCAGTATTTT. The chain carries TRBV6-1 and TRBJ2-3; no firm D call. The germline gives CDR1 MNHNS, CDR2 SASEGT. This CDR3 is 14 amino acids long. V lost 5 bases and J lost 0, with 9 bases in between.

The rearrangement uses TRBV9 and TRBJ2-6, with D tentatively TRBD1 (6 bases). The CDR3 consists of 17 residues. CDR1 is SGDLS and CDR2 is YYNGEE in the germline V gene. Trimming shortened V by 4 bases and J by 1 base, and 15 bases separated the two germline ends. CDR3 sequence reads: CASSYGTPASGANVLTF. In DNA, the CDR3 is TGTGCCAGCAGCTACGGGACACCAGCTTCTGGGGCCAACGTCCTGACTTTC.